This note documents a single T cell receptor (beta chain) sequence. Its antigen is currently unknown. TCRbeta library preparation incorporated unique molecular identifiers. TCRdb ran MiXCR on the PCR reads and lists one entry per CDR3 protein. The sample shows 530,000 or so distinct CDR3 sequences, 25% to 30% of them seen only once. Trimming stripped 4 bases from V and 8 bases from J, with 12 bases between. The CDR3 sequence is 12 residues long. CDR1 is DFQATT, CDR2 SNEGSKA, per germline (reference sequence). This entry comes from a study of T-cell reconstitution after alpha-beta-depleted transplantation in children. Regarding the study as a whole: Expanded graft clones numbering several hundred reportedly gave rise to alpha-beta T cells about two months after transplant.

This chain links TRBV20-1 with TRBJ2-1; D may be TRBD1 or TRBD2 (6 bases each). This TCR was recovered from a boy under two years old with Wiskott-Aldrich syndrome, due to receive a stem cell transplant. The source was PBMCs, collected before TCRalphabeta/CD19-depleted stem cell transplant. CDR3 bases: TGCAGTGCTAAAGAGGGGGGCTATGAGCAGTTCTTC. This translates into CSAKEGGYEQFF.